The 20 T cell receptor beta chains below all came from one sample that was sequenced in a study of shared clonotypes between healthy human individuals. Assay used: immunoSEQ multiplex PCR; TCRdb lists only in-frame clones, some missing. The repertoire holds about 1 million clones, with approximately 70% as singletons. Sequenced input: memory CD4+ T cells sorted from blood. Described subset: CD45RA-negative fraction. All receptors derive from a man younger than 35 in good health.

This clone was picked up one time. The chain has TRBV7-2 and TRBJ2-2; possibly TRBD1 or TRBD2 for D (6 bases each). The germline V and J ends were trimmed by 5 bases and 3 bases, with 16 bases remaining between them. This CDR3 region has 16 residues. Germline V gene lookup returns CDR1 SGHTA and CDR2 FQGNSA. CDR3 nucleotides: TGTGCCAGCAGCGCCAGAGGGGGGCTGGACACCGGGGAGCTGTTTTTT. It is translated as CASSARGGLDTGELFF.

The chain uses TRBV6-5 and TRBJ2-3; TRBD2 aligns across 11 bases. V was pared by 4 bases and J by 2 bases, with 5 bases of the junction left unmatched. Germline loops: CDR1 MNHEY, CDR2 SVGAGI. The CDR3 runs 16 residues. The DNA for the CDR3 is TGTGCCAGCAGTTCTTTAGCGGGAGGGAACACAGATACGCAGTATTTT. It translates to CASSSLAGGNTDTQYF.

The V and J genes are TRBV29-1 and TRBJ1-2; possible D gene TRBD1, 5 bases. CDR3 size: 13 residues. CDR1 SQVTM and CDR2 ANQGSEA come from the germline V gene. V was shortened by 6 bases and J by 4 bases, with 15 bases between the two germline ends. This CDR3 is CSVGDSTSYGYTF. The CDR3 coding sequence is TGCAGCGTGGGCGACAGCACCTCCTATGGCTACACCTTC. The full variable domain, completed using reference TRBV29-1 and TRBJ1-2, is SAVISQKPSRDICQRGTSLTIQCQVDSQVTMMFWYRQQPGQSLTLIATANQGSEATYESGFVIDKFPISRPNLTFSTLTVSNMSPEDSSIYLCSVGDSTSYGYTFGSGTRLTVV.

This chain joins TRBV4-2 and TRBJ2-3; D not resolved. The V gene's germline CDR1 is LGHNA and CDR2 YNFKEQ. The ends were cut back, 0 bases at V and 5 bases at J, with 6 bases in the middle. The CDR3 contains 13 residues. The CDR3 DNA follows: TGTGCCAGCAGCCAAGAGTACGGAGATACGCAGTATTTT. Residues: CASSQEYGDTQYF.

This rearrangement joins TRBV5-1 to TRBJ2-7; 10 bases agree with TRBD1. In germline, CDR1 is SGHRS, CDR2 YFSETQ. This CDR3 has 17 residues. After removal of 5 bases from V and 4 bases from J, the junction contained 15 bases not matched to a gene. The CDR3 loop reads CASSSGTGERGGYEQYF. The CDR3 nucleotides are TGCGCCAGCAGTTCCGGGACAGGGGAACGCGGTGGGTACGAGCAGTACTTC.

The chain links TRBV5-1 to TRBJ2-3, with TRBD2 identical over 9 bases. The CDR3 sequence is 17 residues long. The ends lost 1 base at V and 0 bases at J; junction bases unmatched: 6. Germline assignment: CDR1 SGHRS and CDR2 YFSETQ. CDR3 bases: TGCGCCAGCAGCTTGACGGGTAGCGGGAGAAGCACAGATACGCAGTATTTT. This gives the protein CASSLTGSGRSTDTQYF.

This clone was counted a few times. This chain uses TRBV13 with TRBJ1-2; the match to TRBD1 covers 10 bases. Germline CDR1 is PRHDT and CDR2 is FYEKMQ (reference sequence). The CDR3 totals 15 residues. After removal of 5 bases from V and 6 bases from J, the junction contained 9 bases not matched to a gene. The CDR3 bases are TGTGCCAGCAGCACCAGCCGGGACAGGGGAGATGGCTACACCTTC. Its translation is CASSTSRDRGDGYTF.

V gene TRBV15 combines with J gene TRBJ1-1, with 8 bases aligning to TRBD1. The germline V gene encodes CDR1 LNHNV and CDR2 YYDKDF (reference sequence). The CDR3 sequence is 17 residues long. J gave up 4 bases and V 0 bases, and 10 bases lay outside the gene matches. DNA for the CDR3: TGTGCCACCAGCAGAGATAATCGCGGACAGGGATCCACTGAAGCTTTCTTT. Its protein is CATSRDNRGQGSTEAFF.

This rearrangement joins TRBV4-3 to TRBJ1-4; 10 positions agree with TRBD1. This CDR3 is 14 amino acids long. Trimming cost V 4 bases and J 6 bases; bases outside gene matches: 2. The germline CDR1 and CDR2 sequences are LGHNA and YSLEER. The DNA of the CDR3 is TGCGCCAGCAGCCCAGGACAGGGGGATGAAAAACTGTTTTTT. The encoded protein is CASSPGQGDEKLFF.

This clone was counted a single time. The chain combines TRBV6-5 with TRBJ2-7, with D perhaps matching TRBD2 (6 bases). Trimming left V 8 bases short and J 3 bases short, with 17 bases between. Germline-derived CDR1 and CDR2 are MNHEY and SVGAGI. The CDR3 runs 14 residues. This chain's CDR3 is CASGNAGGNYEQYF. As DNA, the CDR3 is TGTGCCAGCGGCAATGCAGGCGGGAACTACGAGCAGTACTTC.

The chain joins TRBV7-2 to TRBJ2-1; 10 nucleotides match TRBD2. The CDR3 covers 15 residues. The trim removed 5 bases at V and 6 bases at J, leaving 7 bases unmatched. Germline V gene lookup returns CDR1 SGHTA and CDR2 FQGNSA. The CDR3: CASSKRTSGSNEQFF. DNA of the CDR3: TGTGCCAGCAGCAAGCGGACTAGCGGAAGCAATGAGCAGTTCTTC.

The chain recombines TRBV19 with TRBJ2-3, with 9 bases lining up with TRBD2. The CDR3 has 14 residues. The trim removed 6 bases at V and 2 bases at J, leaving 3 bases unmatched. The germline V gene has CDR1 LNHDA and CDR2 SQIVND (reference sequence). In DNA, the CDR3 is TGTGCCAGTAGAACTAGCGGGCCCACAGATACGCAGTATTTT. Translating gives CASRTSGPTDTQYF.

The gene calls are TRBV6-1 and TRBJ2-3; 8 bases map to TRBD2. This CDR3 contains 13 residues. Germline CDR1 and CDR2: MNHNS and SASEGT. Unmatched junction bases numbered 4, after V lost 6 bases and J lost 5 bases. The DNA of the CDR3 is TGTGCCAGCAGAGGCGGGGGGCGAGATACGCAGTATTTT. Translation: CASRGGGRDTQYF.

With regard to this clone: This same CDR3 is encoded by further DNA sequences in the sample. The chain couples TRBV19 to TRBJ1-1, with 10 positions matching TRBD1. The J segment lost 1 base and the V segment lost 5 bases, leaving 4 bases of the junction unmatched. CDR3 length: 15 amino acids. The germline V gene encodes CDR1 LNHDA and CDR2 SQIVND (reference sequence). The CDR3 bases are TGTGCCAGTAGTGCCCGGGACAGGGGGAACACTGAAGCTTTCTTT. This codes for CASSARDRGNTEAFF. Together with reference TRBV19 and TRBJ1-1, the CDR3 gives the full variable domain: DGGITQSPKYLFRKEGQNVTLSCEQNLNHDAMYWYRQDPGQGLRLIYYSQIVNDFQKGDIAEGYSVSREKKESFPLTVTSAQKNPTAFYLCASSARDRGNTEAFFGQGTRLTVV.

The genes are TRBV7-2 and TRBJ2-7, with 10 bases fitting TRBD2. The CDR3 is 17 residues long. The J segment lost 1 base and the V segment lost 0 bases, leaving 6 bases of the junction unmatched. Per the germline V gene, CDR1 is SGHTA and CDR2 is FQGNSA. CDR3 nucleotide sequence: TGTGCCAGCAGCTTAGCTAAGCTAGCGGGAGCTTCCTACGAGCAGTACTTC. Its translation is CASSLAKLAGASYEQYF.

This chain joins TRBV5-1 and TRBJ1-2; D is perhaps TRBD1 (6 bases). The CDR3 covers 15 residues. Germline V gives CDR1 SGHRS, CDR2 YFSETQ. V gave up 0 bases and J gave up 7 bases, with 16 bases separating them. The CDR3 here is CASSLGGPQGSGYTF. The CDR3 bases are TGCGCCAGCAGCTTGGGTGGCCCACAGGGAAGTGGCTACACCTTC. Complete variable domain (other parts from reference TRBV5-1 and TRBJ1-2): KAGVTQTPRYLIKTRGQQVTLSCSPISGHRSVSWYQQTPGQGLQFLFEYFSETQRNKGNFPGRFSGRQFSNSRSEMNVSTLELGDSALYLCASSLGGPQGSGYTFGSGTRLTVV.

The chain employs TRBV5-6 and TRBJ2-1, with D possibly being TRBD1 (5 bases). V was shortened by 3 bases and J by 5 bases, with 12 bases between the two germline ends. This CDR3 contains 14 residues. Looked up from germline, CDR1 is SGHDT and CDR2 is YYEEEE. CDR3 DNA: TGTGCCAGCAGCTCTAACGTCAGGGACAATGAGCAGTTCTTC. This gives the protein CASSSNVRDNEQFF.

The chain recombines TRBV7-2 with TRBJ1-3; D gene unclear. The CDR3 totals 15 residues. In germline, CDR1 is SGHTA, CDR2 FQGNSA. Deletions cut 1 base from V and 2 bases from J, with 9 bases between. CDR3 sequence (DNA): TGTGCCAGCAGCTTAGGGGTAAACACTGGAAACACCATATATTTT. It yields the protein CASSLGVNTGNTIYF. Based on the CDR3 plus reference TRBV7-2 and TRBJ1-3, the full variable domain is GAGVSQSPSNKVTEKGKDVELRCDPISGHTALYWYRQSLGQGLEFLIYFQGNSAPDKSGLPSDRFSAERTGGSVSTLTIQRTQQEDSAVYLCASSLGVNTGNTIYFGEGSWLTVV.

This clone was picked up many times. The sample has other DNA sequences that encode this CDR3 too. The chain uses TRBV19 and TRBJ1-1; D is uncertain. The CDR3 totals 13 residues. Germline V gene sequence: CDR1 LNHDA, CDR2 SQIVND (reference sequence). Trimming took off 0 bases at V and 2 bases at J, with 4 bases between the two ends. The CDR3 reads CASSIEGNTEAFF. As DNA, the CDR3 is TGTGCCAGTAGTATAGAAGGAAACACTGAAGCTTTCTTT.

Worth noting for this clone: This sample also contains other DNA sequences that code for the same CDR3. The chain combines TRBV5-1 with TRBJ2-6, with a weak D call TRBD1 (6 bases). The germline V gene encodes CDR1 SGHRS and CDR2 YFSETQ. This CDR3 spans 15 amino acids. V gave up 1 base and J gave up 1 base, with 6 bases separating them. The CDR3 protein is CASSLTGSGANVLTF. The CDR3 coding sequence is TGCGCCAGCAGCTTGACAGGGTCTGGGGCCAACGTCCTGACTTTC.